This is a list of T cell receptor beta chains from one sample in a study of CD4 and CD8 cells across lung adenocarcinoma regions. Each CDR3 protein gets one entry after TCRdb re-called the PCR reads with MiXCR. Of 20,000 to 25,000 distinct CDR3 sequences listed, around half are singletons. Sequencing used CD8+ T cells from the center of a lung tumor. The receptors come from a female donor with lung adenocarcinoma. The CD4 and CD8 labels of this study may be unreliable. Each CDR3 is given with its conserved first and last residue. D genes are given only for firm matches. Clone size is given for some rows only: seen once, a few or many times, or a class if the clone is expanded.

V gene	D gene	J gene	clone size	CDR3 DNA	CDR3 protein
TRBV5-6	TRBD1	TRBJ2-5	.	TGTGCCAGCAGCTTGGGGGGGACAGGAAGGCAAGAGACCCAGTACTTC	CASSLGGTGRQETQYF
TRBV6-1	TRBD1	TRBJ2-3	once	TGTGCCAGGGGTGTCGGGCAGGGGGACCCAGAGACGCAGTATTTC	CARGVGQGDPETQYF
TRBV3-1	TRBD2	TRBJ2-1	few	TGTGCCAGCAGGTCCACCTCAGGAGTACTAGCGGGCATGAGCTCCTACAATGAGCAGTTCTTC	CASRSTSGVLAGMSSYNEQFF
TRBV15	.	TRBJ2-5	few	TGTGCCACCAGCAGATCTGATAGGGAGCAGTACTTC	CATSRSDREQYF
TRBV10-2	.	TRBJ2-3	.	TGCGCCAGCAGTGTAGGAGGAGAGGGTACGCAGTATTTT	CASSVGGEGTQYF
TRBV6-1	TRBD1	TRBJ2-5	.	TGTGCCAGCACCCGACAGGGATCTGGGACCCAGTACTTC	CASTRQGSGTQYF
TRBV6-1	TRBD2	TRBJ2-1	.	TGTGCCAGCAGTGACCCCACTAGCGGGAGTCGCAATGAGCAGTTCTTC	CASSDPTSGSRNEQFF
TRBV4-1	TRBD2	TRBJ2-3	.	TGCGCCAGCAGCCAAGAGGGGAGGGGTAGCCGGTTCGCAGATACGCAGTATTTC	CASSQEGRGSRFADTQYF
TRBV9	TRBD2	TRBJ2-5	.	TGTGCCAGCAGCGTAGGACTAGCGGAAGAGACCCAGTACTTC	CASSVGLAEETQYF
TRBV6-1	TRBD2	TRBJ2-3	.	TGTGCCAGCAGTGAAATCCGGGGGGGCACAGATACGCAGTATTTT	CASSEIRGGTDTQYF
TRBV6-1	TRBD2	TRBJ2-5	many	TGTGCCAGCAGTGAACCGGCGGTTGGGCTAGCGGGAGTTGTAGAGACCCAGTACTTC	CASSEPAVGLAGVVETQYF
TRBV10-3	.	TRBJ2-4	once	TGTGCCGGGGGGGTCAGGGGCGGTACCCAAGACACCCAGTACTTC	CAGGVRGGTQDTQYF
TRBV6-5	.	TRBJ2-3	.	TGTGCCAGCAGTTACTACCCCCCCCCAGGCGCAGTTGCGCAGTATTTT	CASSYYPPPGAVAQYF